This paragraph covers one TCR beta chain sequence. Libraries were prepared by immunoSEQ multiplex PCR; TCRdb keeps only in-frame clonotypes and omits some of them. The table lists over 35,000 clones, about 94% of them singletons. The entry originates in a study of T cell changes during pregnancy in multiple sclerosis. Germline V gene lookup returns CDR1 SGDLS and CDR2 YYNGEE. This CDR3 has 11 amino acids. With 5 bases removed from V and 5 bases from J, the gap between germline ends came to 7 bases. The source is a female donor with multiple sclerosis, enrolled in a pregnancy study. Specimen: CD4+ T cells from peripheral blood mononuclear cells, collected in the second trimester of pregnancy. This chain joins TRBV9 and TRBJ1-2; D gene uncertain. CDR3 protein: CASRSGYGYTF. The CDR3 DNA sequence: TGTGCCAGCAGGTCGGGTTATGGCTACACCTTC. Full variable domain (missing parts from reference TRBV9 and TRBJ1-2): DSGVTQTPKHLITATGQRVTLRCSPRSGDLSVYWYQQSLDQGLQFLIQYYNGEERAKGNILERFSAQQFPDLHSELNLSSLELGDSALYFCASRSGYGYTFGSGTRLTVV.